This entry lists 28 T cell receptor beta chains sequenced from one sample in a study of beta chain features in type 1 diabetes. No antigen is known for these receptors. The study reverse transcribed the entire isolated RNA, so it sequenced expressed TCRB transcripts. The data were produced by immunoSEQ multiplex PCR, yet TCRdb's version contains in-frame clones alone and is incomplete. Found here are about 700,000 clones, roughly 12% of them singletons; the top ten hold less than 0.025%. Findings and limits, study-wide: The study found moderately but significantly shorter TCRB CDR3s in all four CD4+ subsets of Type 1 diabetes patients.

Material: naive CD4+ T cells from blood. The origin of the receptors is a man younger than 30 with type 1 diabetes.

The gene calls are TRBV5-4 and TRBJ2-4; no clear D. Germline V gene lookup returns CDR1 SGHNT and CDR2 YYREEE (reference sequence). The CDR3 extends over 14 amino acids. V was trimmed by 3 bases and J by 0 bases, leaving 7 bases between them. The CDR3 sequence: CASSSQEAKNIQYF. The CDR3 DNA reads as TGTGCCAGCAGCTCCCAGGAAGCCAAAAACATTCAGTACTTC. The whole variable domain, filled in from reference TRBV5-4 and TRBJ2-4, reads ETGVTQSPTHLIKTRGQQVTLRCSSQSGHNTVSWYQQALGQGPQFIFQYYREEENGRGNFPPRFSGLQFPNYSSELNVNALELDDSALYLCASSSQEAKNIQYFGAGTRLSVL.

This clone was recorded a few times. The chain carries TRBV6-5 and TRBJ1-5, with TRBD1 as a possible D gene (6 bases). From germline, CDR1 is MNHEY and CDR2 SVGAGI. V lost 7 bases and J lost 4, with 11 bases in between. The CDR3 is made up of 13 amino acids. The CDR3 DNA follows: TGTGCCAGCACGTCAGGGGATAATCAGCCCCAGCATTTT. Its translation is CASTSGDNQPQHF.

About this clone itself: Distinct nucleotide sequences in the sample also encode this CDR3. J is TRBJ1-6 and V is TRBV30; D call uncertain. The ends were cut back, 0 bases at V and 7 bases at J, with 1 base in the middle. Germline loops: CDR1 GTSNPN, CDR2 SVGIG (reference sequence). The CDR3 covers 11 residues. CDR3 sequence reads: CAWSVNSPLHF. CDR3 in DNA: TGTGCCTGGAGTGTCAATTCACCCCTCCACTTT. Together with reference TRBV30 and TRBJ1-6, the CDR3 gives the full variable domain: SQTIHQWPATLVQPVGSPLSLECTVEGTSNPNLYWYRQAAGRGLQLLFYSVGIGQISSEVPQNLSASRPQDRQFILSSKKLLLSDSGFYLCAWSVNSPLHFGNGTRLTVT.

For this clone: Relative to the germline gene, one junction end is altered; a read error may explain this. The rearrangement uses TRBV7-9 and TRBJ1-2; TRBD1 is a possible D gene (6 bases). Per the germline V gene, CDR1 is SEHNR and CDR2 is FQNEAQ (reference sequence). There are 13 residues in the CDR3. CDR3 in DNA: TGTGCCAGCAGCTTAGGGGGGCAATATGCCTACACCTTC. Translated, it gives CASSLGGQYAYTF.

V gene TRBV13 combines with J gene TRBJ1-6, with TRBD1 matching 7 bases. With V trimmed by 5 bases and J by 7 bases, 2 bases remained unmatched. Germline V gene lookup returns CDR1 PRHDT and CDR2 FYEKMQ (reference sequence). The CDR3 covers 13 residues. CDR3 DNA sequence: TGTGCCAGCAGCCGGGGACAGAATTCACCCCTCCACTTT. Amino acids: CASSRGQNSPLHF.

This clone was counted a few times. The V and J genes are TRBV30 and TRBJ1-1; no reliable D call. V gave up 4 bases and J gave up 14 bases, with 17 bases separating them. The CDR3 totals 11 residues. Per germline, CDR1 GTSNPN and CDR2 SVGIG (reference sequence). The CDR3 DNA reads TGTGCCTGGACCTCCCGTCTAGTGGCGTTCTTT. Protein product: CAWTSRLVAFF. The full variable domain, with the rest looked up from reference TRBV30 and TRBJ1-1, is SQTIHQWPATLVQPVGSPLSLECTVEGTSNPNLYWYRQAAGRGLQLLFYSVGIGQISSEVPQNLSASRPQDRQFILSSKKLLLSDSGFYLCAWTSRLVAFFGQGTRLTVV.

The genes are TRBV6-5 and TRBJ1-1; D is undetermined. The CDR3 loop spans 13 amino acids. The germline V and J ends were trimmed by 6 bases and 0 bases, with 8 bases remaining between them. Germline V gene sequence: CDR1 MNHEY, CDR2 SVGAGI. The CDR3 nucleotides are TGTGCCAGCAGCACCGGTATGAACACTGAAGCTTTCTTT. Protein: CASSTGMNTEAFF.

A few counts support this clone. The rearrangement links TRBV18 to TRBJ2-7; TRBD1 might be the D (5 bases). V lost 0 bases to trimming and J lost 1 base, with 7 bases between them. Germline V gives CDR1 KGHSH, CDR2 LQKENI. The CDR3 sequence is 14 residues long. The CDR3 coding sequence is TGTGCCAGCTCACCACCGACAGAGTCCTACGAGCAGTACTTC. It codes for CASSPPTESYEQYF.

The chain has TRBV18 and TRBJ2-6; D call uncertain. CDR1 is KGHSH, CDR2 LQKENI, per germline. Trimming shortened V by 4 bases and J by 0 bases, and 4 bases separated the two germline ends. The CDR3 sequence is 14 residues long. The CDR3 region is CASSRVSGANVLTF. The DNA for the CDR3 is TGTGCCAGCTCACGGGTCTCTGGGGCCAACGTCCTGACTTTC.

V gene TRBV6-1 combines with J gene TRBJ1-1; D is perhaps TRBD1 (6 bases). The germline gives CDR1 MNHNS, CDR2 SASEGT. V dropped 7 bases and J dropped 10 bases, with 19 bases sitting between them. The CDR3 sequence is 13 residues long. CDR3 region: CASTNTGRGLAFF. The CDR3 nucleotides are TGTGCCAGCACAAATACAGGGCGAGGATTAGCTTTCTTT.

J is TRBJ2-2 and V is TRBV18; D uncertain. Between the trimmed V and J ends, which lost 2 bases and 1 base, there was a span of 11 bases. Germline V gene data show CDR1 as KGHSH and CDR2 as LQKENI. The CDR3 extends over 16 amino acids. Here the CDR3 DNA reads TGTGCCAGCTCACCATTAGGTTCGGTGAACACCGGGGAGCTGTTTTTT. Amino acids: CASSPLGSVNTGELFF.

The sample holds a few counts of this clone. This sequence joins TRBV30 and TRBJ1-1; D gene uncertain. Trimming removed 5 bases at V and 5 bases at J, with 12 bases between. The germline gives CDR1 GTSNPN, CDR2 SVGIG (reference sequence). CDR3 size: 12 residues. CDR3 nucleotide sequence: TGTGCCTGGGAACTCCGAGGTACTGAAGCTTTCTTT. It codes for CAWELRGTEAFF.

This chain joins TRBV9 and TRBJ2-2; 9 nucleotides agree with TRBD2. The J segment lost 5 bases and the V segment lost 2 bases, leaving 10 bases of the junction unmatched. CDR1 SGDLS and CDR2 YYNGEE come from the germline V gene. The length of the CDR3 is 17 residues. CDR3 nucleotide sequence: TGTGCCAGCAGCGTCCAGAGCCTAGCGGGGTATACCGGGGAGCTGTTTTTT. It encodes CASSVQSLAGYTGELFF. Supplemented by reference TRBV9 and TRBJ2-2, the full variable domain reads DSGVTQTPKHLITATGQRVTLRCSPRSGDLSVYWYQQSLDQGLQFLIQYYNGEERAKGNILERFSAQQFPDLHSELNLSSLELGDSALYFCASSVQSLAGYTGELFFGEGSRLTVL.

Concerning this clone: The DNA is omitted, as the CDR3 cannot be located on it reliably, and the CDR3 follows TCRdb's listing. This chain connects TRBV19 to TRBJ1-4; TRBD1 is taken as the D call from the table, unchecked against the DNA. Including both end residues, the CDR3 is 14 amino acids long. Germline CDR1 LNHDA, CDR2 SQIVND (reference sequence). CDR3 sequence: CASTSGRVGEKLFF.

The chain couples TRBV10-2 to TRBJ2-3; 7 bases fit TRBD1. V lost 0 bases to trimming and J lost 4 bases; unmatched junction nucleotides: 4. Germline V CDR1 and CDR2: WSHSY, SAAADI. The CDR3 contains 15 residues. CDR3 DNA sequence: TGCGCCAGCAGTGAGTCGCGGCAGGGGGCAGATACGCAGTATTTT. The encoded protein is CASSESRQGADTQYF.

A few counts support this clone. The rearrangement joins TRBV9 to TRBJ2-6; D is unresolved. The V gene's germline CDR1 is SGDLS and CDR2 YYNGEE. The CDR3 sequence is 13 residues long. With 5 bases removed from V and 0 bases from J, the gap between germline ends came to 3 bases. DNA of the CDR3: TGTGCCAGCAGGTACTCTGGGGCCAACGTCCTGACTTTC. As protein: CASRYSGANVLTF.

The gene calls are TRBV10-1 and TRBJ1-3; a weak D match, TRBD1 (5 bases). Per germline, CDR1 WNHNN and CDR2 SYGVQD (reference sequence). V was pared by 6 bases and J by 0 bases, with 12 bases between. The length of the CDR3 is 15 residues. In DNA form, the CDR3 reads TGCGCCAGCAGCCGAGACAGCCTCTCTGGAAACACCATATATTTT. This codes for CASSRDSLSGNTIYF.

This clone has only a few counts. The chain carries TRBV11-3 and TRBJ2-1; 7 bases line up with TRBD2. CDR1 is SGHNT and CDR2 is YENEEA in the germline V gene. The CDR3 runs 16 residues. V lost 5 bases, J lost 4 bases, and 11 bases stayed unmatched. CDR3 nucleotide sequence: TGTGCCAGCAGCGCTAGTAGCGGGTTGTTATACAATGAGCAGTTCTTC. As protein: CASSASSGLLYNEQFF.

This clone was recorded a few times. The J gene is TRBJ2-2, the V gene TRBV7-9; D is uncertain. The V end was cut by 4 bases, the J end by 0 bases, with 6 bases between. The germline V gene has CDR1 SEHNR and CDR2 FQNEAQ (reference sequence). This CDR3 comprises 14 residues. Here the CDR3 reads CASSSLANTGELFF. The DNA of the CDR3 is TGTGCCAGCAGCTCTCTTGCGAACACCGGGGAGCTGTTTTTT.

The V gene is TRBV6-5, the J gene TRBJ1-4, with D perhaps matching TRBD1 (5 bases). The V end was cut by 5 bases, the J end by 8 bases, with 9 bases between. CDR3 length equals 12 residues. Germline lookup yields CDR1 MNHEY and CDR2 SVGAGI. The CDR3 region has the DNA TGTGCCAGCAGTCAATACAGGGAAAAACTGTTTTTT. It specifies CASSQYREKLFF.

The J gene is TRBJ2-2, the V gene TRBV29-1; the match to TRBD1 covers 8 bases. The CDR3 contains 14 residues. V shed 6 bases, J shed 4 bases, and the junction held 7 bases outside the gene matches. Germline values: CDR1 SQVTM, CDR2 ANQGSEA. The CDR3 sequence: CSVQGGLSTGELFF. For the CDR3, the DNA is TGCAGCGTACAGGGGGGCTTGAGCACCGGGGAGCTGTTTTTT.

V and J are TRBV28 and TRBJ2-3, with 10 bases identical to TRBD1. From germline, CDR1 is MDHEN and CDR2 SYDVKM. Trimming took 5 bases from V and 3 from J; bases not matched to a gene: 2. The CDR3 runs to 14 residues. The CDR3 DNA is TGTGCCAGCAGTGGGGACAGGGGTACAGATACGCAGTATTTT. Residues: CASSGDRGTDTQYF.

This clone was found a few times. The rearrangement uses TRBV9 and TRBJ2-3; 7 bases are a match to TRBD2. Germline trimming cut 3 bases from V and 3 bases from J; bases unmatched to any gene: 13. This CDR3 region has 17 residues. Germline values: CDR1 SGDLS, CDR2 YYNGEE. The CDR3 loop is CASSAQTGGEGTDTQYF. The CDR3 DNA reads TGTGCCAGCAGCGCCCAAACAGGCGGGGAGGGGACAGATACGCAGTATTTT.

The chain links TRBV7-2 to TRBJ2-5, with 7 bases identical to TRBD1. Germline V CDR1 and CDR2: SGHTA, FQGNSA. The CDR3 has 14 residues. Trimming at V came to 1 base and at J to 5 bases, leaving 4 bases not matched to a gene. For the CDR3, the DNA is TGTGCCAGCAGCTTAGAGGGGGCATGGGAGACCCAGTACTTC. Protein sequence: CASSLEGAWETQYF. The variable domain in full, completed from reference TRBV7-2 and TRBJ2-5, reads GAGVSQSPSNKVTEKGKDVELRCDPISGHTALYWYRQSLGQGLEFLIYFQGNSAPDKSGLPSDRFSAERTGGSVSTLTIQRTQQEDSAVYLCASSLEGAWETQYFGPGTRLLVL.

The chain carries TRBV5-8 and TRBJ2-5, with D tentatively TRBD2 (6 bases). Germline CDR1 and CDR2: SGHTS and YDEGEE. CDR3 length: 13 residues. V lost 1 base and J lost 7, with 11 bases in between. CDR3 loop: CASSLRELGTQYF. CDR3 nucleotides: TGTGCCAGCAGCTTGCGGGAGCTCGGGACCCAGTACTTC.

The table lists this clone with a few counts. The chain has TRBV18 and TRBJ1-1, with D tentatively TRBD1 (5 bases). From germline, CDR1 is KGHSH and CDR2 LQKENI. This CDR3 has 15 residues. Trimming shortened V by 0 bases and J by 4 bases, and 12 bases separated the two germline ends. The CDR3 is CASSPPAPGGTEAFF. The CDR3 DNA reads TGTGCCAGCTCACCACCGGCCCCGGGGGGCACTGAAGCTTTCTTT.

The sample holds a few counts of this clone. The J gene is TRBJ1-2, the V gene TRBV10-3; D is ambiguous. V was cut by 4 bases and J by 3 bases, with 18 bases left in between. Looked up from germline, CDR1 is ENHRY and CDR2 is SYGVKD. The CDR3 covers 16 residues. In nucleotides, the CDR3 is TGTGCCATCAGTGGGATTAACGGGAATAATTACTATGGCTACACCTTC. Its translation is CAISGINGNNYYGYTF.

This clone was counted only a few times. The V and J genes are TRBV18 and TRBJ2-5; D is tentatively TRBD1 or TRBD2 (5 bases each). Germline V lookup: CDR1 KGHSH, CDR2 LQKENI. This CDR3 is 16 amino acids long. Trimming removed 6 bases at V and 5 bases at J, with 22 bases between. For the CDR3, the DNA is TGTGCCAGCTCCCCCTCGAGGGGCGCAAACGGCGAGACCCAGTACTTC. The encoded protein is CASSPSRGANGETQYF.